Shown below are 13 T cell receptor beta chains from a single sample sequenced in a study of T cell changes during pregnancy in multiple sclerosis. Using immunoSEQ multiplex PCR, the repertoire was profiled, and TCRdb retains in-frame clones only, with some absent. The sample shows fewer than 40,000 clones, roughly nine tenths of them seen only once. The sequencing here drew on CD4+ T cells from peripheral blood mononuclear cells, taken in the second trimester of pregnancy. The receptors derive from a female donor in good health, enrolled as a control in a pregnancy study.

The chain couples TRBV2 to TRBJ1-3; TRBD1 might be the D (6 bases). Trimming pared 6 bases from V and 4 bases from J, leaving 13 bases between. The CDR3 has 14 amino acids. Germline V gives CDR1 SNHLY, CDR2 FYNNEI. The CDR3 nucleotides are TGTGCCAGCAGCCCGGACAGTACGGGAAACACCATATATTTT. Its translation: CASSPDSTGNTIYF.

The V gene is TRBV27, the J gene TRBJ1-1; perhaps TRBD1 as D (5 bases). The CDR3 consists of 13 residues. V gave up 3 bases and J gave up 4 bases, with 9 bases separating them. Germline CDR1 MNHEY, CDR2 SMNVEV (reference sequence). The CDR3 region is CASSFRGSTEAFF. DNA for the CDR3: TGTGCCAGCAGTTTTCGGGGGTCCACTGAAGCTTTCTTT.

The chain carries TRBV18 and TRBJ1-6; D gene uncertain. Germline CDR1 and CDR2: KGHSH and LQKENI. Trimming left V 3 bases short and J 7 bases short, with 13 bases between. This CDR3 region has 15 residues. DNA of the CDR3: TGTGCCAGCTCACCCGCGTTGGCAGGCAATTCACCCCTCCACTTT. Its translation: CASSPALAGNSPLHF.

The chain uses TRBV10-3 and TRBJ2-7, with 10 positions matching TRBD2. J gave up 0 bases and V 9 bases, and 2 bases lay outside the gene matches. CDR3 length: 13 amino acids. Germline V gene data show CDR1 as ENHRY and CDR2 as SYGVKD. The CDR3 DNA sequence: TGTGCCATTAGCGGGAGGAGCTCCTACGAGCAGTACTTC. It translates to CAISGRSSYEQYF.

The gene calls are TRBV5-8 and TRBJ2-2, with 13 bases fitting TRBD2. Germline-derived CDR1 and CDR2 are SGHTS and YDEGEE. The CDR3 is 16 residues long. V dropped 3 bases and J dropped 3; count of bases not matched to a gene: 2. The CDR3 DNA is TGTGCCAGCAGCTCGGGACTAGCGGGACACACCGGGGAGCTGTTTTTT. This sequence encodes CASSSGLAGHTGELFF.

This clone appeared once. The chain employs TRBV27 and TRBJ1-1; D remains ambiguous. This CDR3 region has 14 residues. Trimming cost V 2 bases and J 4 bases, with 11 bases left between them. Germline V gene data show CDR1 as MNHEY and CDR2 as SMNVEV (reference sequence). CDR3 DNA sequence: TGTGCCAGCAGTTTAGGCGGGCCACTCACTGAAGCTTTCTTT. This translates into CASSLGGPLTEAFF.

The V call is TRBV10-1, the J call TRBJ2-2; D is uncertain. Germline CDR1 WNHNN, CDR2 SYGVQD (reference sequence). The V end lost 3 bases, the J end lost 0 bases, and 2 bases lay between the germline ends. This CDR3 is 13 amino acids long. CDR3 nucleotides: TGCGCCAGCAGTGACTCGAACACCGGGGAGCTGTTTTTT. Its translation: CASSDSNTGELFF.

This clone was recorded once. The chain combines TRBV28 with TRBJ2-7; TRBD2 matches at 9 bases. Germline V gene sequence: CDR1 MDHEN, CDR2 SYDVKM. This CDR3 region has 14 residues. V was pared by 4 bases and J by 2 bases, with 3 bases of the junction left unmatched. The CDR3 coding sequence is TGTGCCAGCAGTTCGCTAGCGGGAACCTACGAGCAGTACTTC. It yields the protein CASSSLAGTYEQYF.

The CDR3 region has the DNA TGCAGCGTTTACAGGGGGAGGGATACGCAGTATTTT. It yields the protein CSVYRGRDTQYF. This chain connects TRBV29-1 to TRBJ2-3, with TRBD1 matching 8 bases. CDR1 SQVTM and CDR2 ANQGSEA come from the germline V gene. The CDR3 has 12 residues. The junction had 4 bases not matched to a gene; V was cut back by 5 bases and J by 6 bases.

V and J are TRBV10-3 and TRBJ1-1; the match to TRBD1 covers 8 bases. Germline values: CDR1 ENHRY, CDR2 SYGVKD. V was pared by 1 base and J by 0 bases, with 1 base of the junction left unmatched. This CDR3 spans 15 amino acids. This CDR3 is CAISEWTGMNTEAFF. Here the CDR3 DNA reads TGTGCCATCAGTGAGTGGACAGGGATGAACACTGAAGCTTTCTTT.

The chain is built from TRBV2 and TRBJ2-2; D gene unclear. The germline gives CDR1 SNHLY, CDR2 FYNNEI. V shed 4 bases and J shed 10 bases, with 7 bases lying between them. The CDR3 spans 11 residues. The CDR3 spells CASSVLQELFF. DNA for the CDR3: TGTGCCAGCAGTGTATTACAGGAGCTGTTTTTT.

The chain recombines TRBV10-3 with TRBJ1-4; D may be TRBD1 (5 bases). CDR3 length equals 13 residues. CDR1 and CDR2 (germline): ENHRY, SYGVKD. Trimming pared 11 bases from V and 8 bases from J, leaving 18 bases between. CDR3 protein: CARGEGRREKLFF. In nucleotides, the CDR3 is TGTGCCCGAGGGGAGGGCCGAAGGGAAAAACTGTTTTTT.

The rearrangement links TRBV11-2 to TRBJ2-7; TRBD2 aligns across 14 bases. Looked up from germline, CDR1 is SGHAT and CDR2 is FQNNGV. V lost 5 bases, J lost 2 bases, and 14 bases stayed unmatched. The CDR3 has 19 residues. CDR3 sequence: CASSPFPGLAGAGTYEQYF. CDR3 DNA sequence: TGTGCCAGCAGCCCATTCCCGGGACTAGCGGGAGCCGGGACCTACGAGCAGTACTTC. Supplemented by reference TRBV11-2 and TRBJ2-7, the full variable domain reads EAGVAQSPRYKIIEKRQSVAFWCNPISGHATLYWYQQILGQGPKLLIQFQNNGVVDDSQLPKDRFSAERLKGVDSTLKIQPAKLEDSAVYLCASSPFPGLAGAGTYEQYFGPGTRLTVT.